This T cell receptor (beta chain) was recorded in a study of control samples from healthy donors and cancer patients (dated by TCRdb to between 2020 and 2021). Relative to germline, V is 0 bases shorter and J is 1 base shorter, with 7 bases between their ends. CDR1 and CDR2 were assigned from the germline V gene as SGHVS and FQNEAQ. From the cysteine up to the phenylalanine, the CDR3 has a length of 15 residues. The entry retains the CDR3 DNA only, 45 bases that are in frame from base 1. As regards this clone: Its antigen remains unidentified. No much larger clone is present one base from it, and per-base qualities are unavailable.

The library was made by the immunoSEQ multiplex PCR assay. TCRdb re-hosts the immuneACCESS table, in-frame sequences only. Its copies lack some clones; in the studies checked, an unresolved V gene accounts for under half of them, and the cause for the rest is not known. In this sample the table shows 390,000 or so clones, 75% to 95% of which occur a single time. The ten largest clones add up to about 6.3% of the sample. Sequenced input: PBMCs. This chain joins TRBV7-8 to TRBJ1-3; the D gene identity is not certain. The TCR originated in a man aged 35-49 years with head and neck cancer. The CDR3 protein: CASSLAGWSGNTIYF. The nucleotide sequence is given as TGTGCCAGCAGCTTAGCCGGGTGGTCTGGAAACACCATATATTTT.